Following are 10 T cell receptor beta chains from one sample sequenced in a study of T cell responses to AZD1222 COVID-19 vaccine. Some clones are missing from TCRdb's copy, which holds only in-frame ones; the method was immunoSEQ multiplex PCR. The sample records tens of thousands of clones, 75% to 90% being singletons. Material: peripheral blood, obtained 28 days after the second AZD1222 dose. The receptors derive from an adult who received the AZD1222 COVID-19 vaccine.

The chain is built from TRBV7-8 and TRBJ1-3, with 7 bases identical to TRBD1. Germline V gene sequence: CDR1 SGHVS, CDR2 FQNEAQ. The CDR3 length is 15 residues. V lost 4 bases to trimming and J lost 2 bases; unmatched junction nucleotides: 5. The CDR3 sequence is CASSSQGSAGNTIYF. As DNA, the CDR3 is TGTGCCAGCAGCTCACAGGGGTCGGCTGGAAACACCATATATTTT.

This chain uses TRBV4-3 with TRBJ1-5; D unresolved. V lost 0 bases to trimming and J lost 3 bases, with 9 bases between them. Germline-derived CDR1 and CDR2 are LGHNA and YSLEER. This CDR3 has 15 amino acids. CDR3 sequence (DNA): TGCGCCAGCAGCCAAGACGGAGGTGTCAATCAGCCCCAGCATTTT. Protein product: CASSQDGGVNQPQHF.

The chain has TRBV5-1 and TRBJ1-2; 9 bases line up with TRBD1. Germline-derived CDR1 and CDR2 are SGHRS and YFSETQ. The CDR3 has 15 amino acids. The V gene end was trimmed by 4 bases and the J gene end by 3 bases; junction bases not matched to a gene: 7. CDR3 sequence: CASSAQGAGDYGYTF. The CDR3 DNA follows: TGCGCCAGCAGCGCACAGGGGGCTGGGGACTATGGCTACACCTTC. The full variable domain, with the rest looked up from reference TRBV5-1 and TRBJ1-2, is KAGVTQTPRYLIKTRGQQVTLSCSPISGHRSVSWYQQTPGQGLQFLFEYFSETQRNKGNFPGRFSGRQFSNSRSEMNVSTLELGDSALYLCASSAQGAGDYGYTFGSGTRLTVV.

The rearrangement joins TRBV7-9 to TRBJ2-3; TRBD2 might be the D (5 bases). The V gene lost 2 bases and the J gene lost 0 bases, with 9 bases spanning the gap. CDR1 is SEHNR, CDR2 FQNEAQ, per germline (reference sequence). The CDR3 contains 15 residues. The CDR3 nucleotides read TGTGCCAGCAGCTTAACGGGATCCAGCACAGATACGCAGTATTTT. Its translation: CASSLTGSSTDTQYF.

V gene TRBV6-5 combines with J gene TRBJ1-1; D unresolved. Deletions cut 2 bases from V and 1 base from J, with 14 bases between. Germline loops: CDR1 MNHEY, CDR2 SVGAGI. There are 16 residues in the CDR3. CDR3 nucleotide sequence: TGTGCCAGCAGTTACAGAACCTGGCGGGCGAACACTGAAGCTTTCTTT. It specifies CASSYRTWRANTEAFF.

The chain recombines TRBV11-3 with TRBJ1-6, with a tentative D call TRBD1 (5 bases). The germline V and J ends were trimmed by 8 bases and 0 bases, with 14 bases remaining between them. The CDR3 totals 16 residues. Per the germline V gene, CDR1 is SGHNT and CDR2 is YENEEA. The CDR3 coding sequence is TGTGCCAGCTCTCAAGCAGGGAGCTCCTATAATTCACCCCTCCACTTT. This gives the protein CASSQAGSSYNSPLHF. The complete variable domain, with remaining parts taken from reference TRBV11-3 and TRBJ1-6, reads EAGVVQSPRYKIIEKKQPVAFWCNPISGHNTLYWYLQNLGQGPELLIRYENEEAVDDSQLPKDRFSAERLKGVDSTLKIQPAELGDSAVYLCASSQAGSSYNSPLHFGNGTRLTVT.

This clone came up once. This chain links TRBV2 with TRBJ2-2; D may be TRBD1 or TRBD2 (6 bases each). This CDR3 has 14 residues. The V end was cut by 6 bases, the J end by 0 bases, with 8 bases between. Germline V CDR1 and CDR2: SNHLY, FYNNEI. Here the CDR3 DNA reads TGTGCCAGCAGGGGGGGCACGAACACCGGGGAGCTGTTTTTT. This sequence encodes CASRGGTNTGELFF.

This clone was recorded only once. The chain links TRBV5-4 to TRBJ1-1; D is undetermined. The V gene lost 3 bases and the J gene lost 6 bases, with 18 bases spanning the gap. The CDR3 sequence is 15 residues long. Germline V gene data show CDR1 as SGHNT and CDR2 as YYREEE (reference sequence). CDR3 coding DNA: TGTGCCAGCAGCTCGTCAGTCGGCCTCTTCGCTGAAGCTTTCTTT. Translating gives CASSSSVGLFAEAFF.

This clone was counted once. The rearrangement joins TRBV19 to TRBJ2-2; 12 nucleotides agree with TRBD2. This CDR3 comprises 20 residues. J was trimmed by 1 base and V by 2 bases; bases with no gene match: 11. The V gene's germline CDR1 is LNHDA and CDR2 SQIVND (reference sequence). CDR3 sequence (DNA): TGTGCCAGTAGTATACTCCCGTTAGGACTAGCGGGACAGAACACCGGGGAGCTGTTTTTT. Its translation is CASSILPLGLAGQNTGELFF.

The CDR3 DNA reads TGTGCCACCAGTGATAGTGGCCCTTGGCGGGATGCCTACAATGAGCAGTTCTTC. Translation: CATSDSGPWRDAYNEQFF. This rearrangement joins TRBV24-1 to TRBJ2-1; D perhaps matches TRBD2 (6 bases). Trimming shortened V by 3 bases and J by 2 bases, and 19 bases separated the two germline ends. The CDR3 runs 18 residues. Germline CDR1 and CDR2: KGHDR and SFDVKD.